This T cell receptor (beta chain) came from a study of blood T cells in healthy people across ages. Whole-study findings and limits: The study regarded diversity estimates from one million T cells as underestimates. Long-lived donors had more naive CD4+ cells and higher diversity than aged donors.

A second PCR, run for roughly 7 to 11 cycles, used a sample-barcoded 5' primer plus a J-beta primer mix. In TCRdb, the 5' RACE reads were re-called with MiXCR into one record per CDR3 protein. The table includes around 1,000,000 distinct CDR3 sequences, 25% detected once. Trimming took 0 bases from V and 0 from J, leaving 9 bases between them. The CDR3 extends over 16 amino acids. Germline V gives CDR1 LGHNA, CDR2 YSLEER. As for this clonotype: The antigen is not known.

The sample was also reused in another study, on T cells of mothers and their children. From that second work: Per mother, over 9 million TCR beta CDR3 reads were obtained; per child, roughly 2.8 million. TCR recombination output is shaped by thymic selection similarly in related and unrelated pairs.

This receptor was obtained from a girl under 10 years old in good health. The specimen sequenced was blood. The V gene is TRBV4-3, the J gene TRBJ1-3; weak D call: TRBD1 (6 bases). The CDR3 DNA reads TGCGCCAGCAGCCAAGACCAGGGGCTCTCTGGAAACACCATATATTTT. Translated: CASSQDQGLSGNTIYF.